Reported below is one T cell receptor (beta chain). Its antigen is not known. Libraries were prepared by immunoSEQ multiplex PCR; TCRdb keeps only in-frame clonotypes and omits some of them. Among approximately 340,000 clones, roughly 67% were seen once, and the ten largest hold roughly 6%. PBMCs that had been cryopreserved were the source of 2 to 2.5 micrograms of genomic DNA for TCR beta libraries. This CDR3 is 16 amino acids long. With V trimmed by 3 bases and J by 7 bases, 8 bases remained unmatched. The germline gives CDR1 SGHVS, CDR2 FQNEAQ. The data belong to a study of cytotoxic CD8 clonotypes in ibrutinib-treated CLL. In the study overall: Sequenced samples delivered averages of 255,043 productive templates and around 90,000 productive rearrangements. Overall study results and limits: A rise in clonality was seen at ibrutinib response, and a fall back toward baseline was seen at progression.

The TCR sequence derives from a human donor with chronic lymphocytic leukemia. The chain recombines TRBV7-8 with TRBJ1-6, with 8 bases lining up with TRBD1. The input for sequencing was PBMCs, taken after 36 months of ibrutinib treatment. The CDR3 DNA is TGTGCCAGCAGCTTTGACAGGGGTCCCCCCAATTCACCCCTCCACTTT. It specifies CASSFDRGPPNSPLHF.